This T cell receptor beta chain is drawn from a study of cytomegalovirus exposure and HLA in healthy donors. Findings and limits, study-wide: High sensitivity and specificity were reportedly achieved when the classifier diagnosed cytomegalovirus status.

The germline gives CDR1 MNHEY, CDR2 SMNVEV (reference sequence). The CDR3 has 13 residues. This clone appeared a single time. No antigen is known for it. In the PCR, 60 Vbeta and 13 Jbeta primers were used. The assay was immunoSEQ multiplex PCR, and TCRdb's table has in-frame clones only and misses some. The table has some 170,000 clones, about four fifths seen once. The sequence derives from a female donor in good health and CMV-seronegative. The chain combines TRBV27 with TRBJ2-5; a weak D match, TRBD2 (5 bases). The closer fit of TRBJ2-7 to the DNA end suggests the J call may be wrong. Material for sequencing was PBMCs. The chain's CDR3 is CASSRTFTYEQYF. For the CDR3, the DNA is TGTGCCAGCAGTCGGACTTTCACCTACGAGCAGTACTTC.